This T cell receptor beta chain came from a study of blood T cell repertoires in COVID-19. Study-wide context: Spain, Italy and the United States supplied samples that represented acute and convalescent COVID-19. Sources were T cells, B-cell-depleted T cells, or PBMCs; the material itself was cDNA or gDNA.

The V gene end was trimmed by 1 base and the J gene end by 6 bases; junction bases not matched to a gene: 9. CDR3 length equals 16 residues. Germline V CDR1 and CDR2: SEHNR, FQNEAQ (reference sequence). Measured with immunoSEQ multiplex PCR; TCRdb has only the in-frame clones, and not every one. The table has 85,000 to 130,000 clones, 71% seen once. The sequence was collected from a human donor with acute or convalescent COVID-19. The donor label of this sample is uncertain. The chain uses TRBV7-9 and TRBJ1-2; TRBD1 matches 9 bases. Sequencing used peripheral blood. CDR3 sequence (DNA): TGTGCCAGCAGCTTAGGGATTGGGACAGGGACGCATGGCTACACCTTC. It translates to CASSLGIGTGTHGYTF.